This T cell receptor beta chain was identified during a study of early T cells in non-severe SARS-CoV-2 infection. Looking at the study overall: Whole-blood bulk RNA, unsorted, was sequenced, and chains were unpaired.

Notes on the study in general: The matching step, a VDJdb search, favored anti-spike CD8 responses and missed private and CD4 specificities.

Per germline, CDR1 SEHNR and CDR2 FQNEAQ (reference sequence). V lost 3 bases and J 6 bases, leaving 14 bases between the germline ends. This CDR3 comprises 15 residues. Points on this clonotype: The antigen is unknown.

Unique molecular identifiers were added to individual cDNA molecules. TCRdb re-called the 5' RACE reads with MiXCR, one entry per CDR3 protein. The sample lists about 64,000 distinct CDR3 sequences; 20% were seen once. The chain recombines TRBV7-9 with TRBJ2-2, with D perhaps TRBD1 (6 bases). This material consisted of whole blood, taken at baseline. The sequence was obtained from an adult who was a healthcare worker with PCR-confirmed SARS-CoV-2 infection or an uninfected control (not recorded which). CDR3 DNA sequence: TGTGCCAGCAGCTTCAGGGGTCCGGCCGCCGGGGAGCTGTTTTTT. This encodes CASSFRGPAAGELFF.